This TCR beta chain was sequenced for a study of regulatory T cells in long-lasting Graves disease. General observations from the study: Persistent Graves' patients had lower TCR diversity than newly diagnosed ones. Persistent patients shared 2,500 to 3,000 public clonotypes among themselves. Newly diagnosed patients shared fewer, at about a thousand.

Building of the TCR beta libraries involved iRepertoire HTBI primers and Arm-PCR of CDR3 regions. TCRdb reprocessed the multiplex PCR reads with MiXCR, giving one entry per CDR3 protein. The data show a few hundred thousand distinct CDR3 sequences, approximately 15% seen once. This clonotype was seen repeatedly, ten times or more. Its antigen is still unknown. Time point defined: newly diagnosed GD, antithyroid drugs for less than 3 months. Extracted RNA from PBMCs served as the source of the TCR library. This sample was also put to use in a study of T cells in Graves' hyperthyroidism and ophthalmopathy. From that study: Clinical symptoms, serum thyroxine and TRAb, thyroid ultrasound and orbital computed tomography together formed the diagnostic basis.

The source was peripheral blood mononuclear cells (PBMCs), collected at new diagnosis, from a patient treated with antithyroid drugs. The source is a man aged 25 to 40 with Graves disease.

DNA of the CDR3: TGCGCCAGCAGCTTGGTGTTTCTTATAGGAGGGGGCGCGGATGGCTACACCTTC. This gives the protein CASSLVFLIGGGADGYTF. The chain recombines TRBV5-1 with TRBJ1-2; TRBD1 agrees at 7 bases. The CDR3 sequence is 18 residues long. Germline CDR1 SGHRS, CDR2 YFSETQ. J lost 6 bases, V lost 0 bases, and 17 bases had no gene match.